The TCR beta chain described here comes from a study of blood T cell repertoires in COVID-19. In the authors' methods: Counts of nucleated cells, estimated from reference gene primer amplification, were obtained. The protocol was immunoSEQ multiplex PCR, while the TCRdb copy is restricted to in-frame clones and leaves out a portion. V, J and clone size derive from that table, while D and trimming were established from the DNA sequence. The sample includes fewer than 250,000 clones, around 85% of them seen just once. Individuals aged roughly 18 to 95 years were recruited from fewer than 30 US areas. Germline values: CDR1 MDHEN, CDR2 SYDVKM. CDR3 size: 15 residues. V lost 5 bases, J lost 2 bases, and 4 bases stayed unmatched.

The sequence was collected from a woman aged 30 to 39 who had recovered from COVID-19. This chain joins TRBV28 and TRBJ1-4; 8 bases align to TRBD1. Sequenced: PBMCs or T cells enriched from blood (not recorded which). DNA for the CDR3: TGTGCCAGCAGTCCGACAGGGGACACTAATGAAAAACTGTTTTTT. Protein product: CASSPTGDTNEKLFF.